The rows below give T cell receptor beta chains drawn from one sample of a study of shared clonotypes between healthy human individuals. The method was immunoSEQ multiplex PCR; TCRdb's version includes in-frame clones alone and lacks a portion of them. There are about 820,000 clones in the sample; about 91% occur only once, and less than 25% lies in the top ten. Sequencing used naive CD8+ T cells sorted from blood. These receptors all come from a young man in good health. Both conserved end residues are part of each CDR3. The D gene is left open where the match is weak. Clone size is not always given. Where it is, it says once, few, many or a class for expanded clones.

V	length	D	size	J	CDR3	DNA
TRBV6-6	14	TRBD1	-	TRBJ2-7	CASSYQGARDEQYF	TGTGCCAGCAGTTATCAGGGGGCGCGGGACGAGCAATACTTC
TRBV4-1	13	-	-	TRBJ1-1	CASSLIPGASAFF	TGCGCCAGCAGCCTAATTCCAGGGGCCTCGGCTTTCTTT
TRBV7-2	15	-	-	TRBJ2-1	CASSFVSSPYNEQFF	TGTGCCAGCAGCTTTGTTTCTTCCCCCTACAATGAGCAGTTCTTC
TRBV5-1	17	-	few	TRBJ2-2	CASSLEFWGLDTGELFF	TGCGCCAGCAGCTTGGAATTTTGGGGATTGGACACCGGGGAGCTGTTTTTT
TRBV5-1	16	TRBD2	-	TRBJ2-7	CASSWGLAGEAYEQYF	TGCGCCAGCAGCTGGGGCCTAGCGGGAGAGGCCTACGAGCAGTACTTC
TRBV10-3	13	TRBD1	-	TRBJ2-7	CAISDDREYEQYF	TGTGCCATCAGTGACGACAGGGAGTACGAGCAGTACTTC
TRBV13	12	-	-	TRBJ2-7	CASSMGNYEQYF	TGTGCCAGCAGCATGGGAAACTACGAGCAGTACTTC
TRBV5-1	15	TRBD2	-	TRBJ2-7	CASSSASGSTYEQYF	TGCGCCAGCAGCAGCGCTAGCGGGAGTACCTACGAGCAGTACTTC
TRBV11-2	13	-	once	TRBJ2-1	CASSLAGVDRQFF	TGTGCCAGCAGCTTGGCAGGGGTTGATCGGCAGTTCTTC
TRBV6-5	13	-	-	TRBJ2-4	CASSYRAKNIQYF	TGTGCCAGCAGTTATCGGGCCAAAAACATTCAGTACTTC
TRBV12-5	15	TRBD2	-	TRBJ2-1	CASGLSSGPHNEQFF	TGTGCTAGTGGTTTGTCTAGCGGGCCCCACAATGAGCAGTTCTTC
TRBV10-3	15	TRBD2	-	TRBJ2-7	CAISDPLAGHYEQYF	TGTGCCATCAGTGATCCACTAGCGGGCCACTACGAGCAGTACTTC
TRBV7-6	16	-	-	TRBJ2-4	CASSSVGEAVKNIQYF	TGTGCCAGCAGCTCCGTCGGGGAGGCTGTGAAAAACATTCAGTACTTC
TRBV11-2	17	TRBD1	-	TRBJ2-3	CASSQGQGAASTDTQYF	TGTGCCAGCAGCCAGGGGCAGGGGGCGGCTAGCACAGATACGCAGTATTTT
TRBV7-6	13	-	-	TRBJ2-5	CASSLGPQETQYF	TGTGCCAGCAGCTTAGGTCCCCAAGAGACCCAGTACTTC
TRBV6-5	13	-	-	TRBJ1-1	CASSYGVGTEAFF	TGTGCCAGCAGTTACGGGGTTGGGACTGAAGCTTTCTTT
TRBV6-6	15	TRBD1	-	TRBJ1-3	CASSPRDSLGNTIYF	TGTGCCAGCAGTCCCCGGGACAGCCTTGGAAACACCATATATTTT
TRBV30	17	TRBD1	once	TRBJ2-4	CAWSFRQGASNRDIQYF	TGTGCCTGGAGTTTCAGACAGGGAGCTTCCAATCGGGACATTCAGTACTTC
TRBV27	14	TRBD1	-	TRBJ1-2	CASSSRQGANGYTF	TGTGCCAGCAGTTCCCGACAGGGGGCAAATGGCTACACCTTC
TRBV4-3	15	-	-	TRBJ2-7	CASSQEPGSRYEQYF	TGCGCCAGCAGCCAAGAACCCGGGAGTAGGTACGAGCAGTACTTC
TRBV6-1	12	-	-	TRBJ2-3	CASTLRTDTQYF	TGTGCCAGCACCCTTCGGACAGATACGCAGTATTTT
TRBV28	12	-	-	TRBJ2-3	CASSPGDDTQYF	TGTGCCAGCAGTCCTGGGGACGATACGCAGTATTTT
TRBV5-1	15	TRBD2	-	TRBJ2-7	CASSPGLAANYEQYF	TGCGCCAGCAGCCCAGGACTAGCGGCAAACTACGAGCAGTACTTC
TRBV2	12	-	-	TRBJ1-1	CASSDLDTEAFF	TGTGCCAGCAGTGACTTAGACACTGAAGCTTTCTTT
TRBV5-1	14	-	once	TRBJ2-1	CASSLGAGDNEQFF	TGCGCCAGCAGCTTGGGGGCAGGGGACAATGAGCAGTTCTTC
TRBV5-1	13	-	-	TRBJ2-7	CASSFEGSYEQYF	TGCGCCAGCAGCTTTGAGGGTTCCTACGAGCAGTACTTC
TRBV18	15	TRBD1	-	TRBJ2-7	CASSPRDRPGNEQYF	TGTGCCAGCTCACCCCGGGACAGACCAGGGAACGAGCAGTACTTC
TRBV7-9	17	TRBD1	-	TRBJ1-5	CASSSTGQEYGNQPQHF	TGTGCCAGCAGCTCGACGGGACAGGAGTACGGCAATCAGCCCCAGCATTTT
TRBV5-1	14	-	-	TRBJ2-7	CASSLGQGSYEQYF	TGCGCCAGCAGCTTGGGCCAGGGGTCCTACGAGCAGTACTTC
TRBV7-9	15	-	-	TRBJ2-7	CASTGSVGASYEQYF	TGTGCCAGCACCGGGTCGGTAGGGGCCTCCTACGAGCAGTACTTC
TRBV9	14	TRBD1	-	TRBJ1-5	CASSHGQGNQPQHF	TGTGCCAGCAGCCACGGACAGGGCAATCAGCCCCAGCATTTT
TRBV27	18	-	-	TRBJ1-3	CASSLTGTGDSLVGTIYF	TGTGCCAGCAGTTTGACCGGGACGGGAGATTCTCTGGTGGGCACCATATATTTT
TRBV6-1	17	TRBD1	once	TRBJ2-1	CASSGSFWDREIGEQFF	TGTGCCAGCAGTGGGTCTTTCTGGGACAGGGAGATAGGCGAGCAGTTCTTC
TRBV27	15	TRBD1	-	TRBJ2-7	CASTVKAGGWNEQYF	TGTGCCAGCACCGTGAAAGCAGGGGGCTGGAATGAGCAGTACTTC
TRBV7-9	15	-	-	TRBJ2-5	CASSLSRERGETQYF	TGTGCCAGCAGCTTATCCCGGGAGAGAGGGGAGACCCAGTACTTC
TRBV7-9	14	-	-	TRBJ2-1	CASNPPDVRVEQFF	TGTGCCAGCAACCCCCCAGACGTAAGAGTTGAGCAGTTCTTC
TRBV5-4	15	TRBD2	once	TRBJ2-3	CASSLPGLATDTQYF	TGTGCCAGCAGCTTGCCGGGACTAGCCACAGATACGCAGTATTTT
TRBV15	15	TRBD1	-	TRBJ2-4	CATSPEGGLENIQYF	TGTGCCACCAGCCCCGAAGGGGGCCTCGAAAACATTCAGTACTTC
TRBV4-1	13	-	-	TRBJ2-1	CASRGPSYNEQFF	TGCGCCAGCAGGGGACCCTCTTACAATGAGCAGTTCTTC
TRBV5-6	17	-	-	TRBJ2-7	CASSSESSGHLGYEQYF	TGTGCCAGCAGCTCGGAGAGTAGCGGCCACTTGGGCTACGAGCAGTACTTC
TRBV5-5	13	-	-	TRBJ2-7	CASSPTMVVEQYF	TGTGCCAGCAGCCCGACCATGGTAGTCGAGCAGTACTTC
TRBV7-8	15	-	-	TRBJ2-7	CASSPRKGRTYEQYF	TGTGCCAGCAGCCCAAGGAAGGGCAGGACCTACGAGCAGTACTTC
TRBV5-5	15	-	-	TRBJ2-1	CASSTMAGTGNEQFF	TGTGCCAGCAGCACCATGGCCGGGACGGGAAATGAGCAGTTCTTC
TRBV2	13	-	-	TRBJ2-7	CASDDQDTYEQYF	TGTGCCAGCGACGATCAGGATACCTACGAGCAGTACTTC
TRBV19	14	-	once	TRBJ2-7	CASSPGQTIYEQYF	TGTGCCAGTTCCCCCGGACAGACGATCTACGAGCAGTACTTC
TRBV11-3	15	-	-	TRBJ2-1	CASSRTTGSYNEQFF	TGTGCCAGCAGCCGTACGACAGGATCCTACAATGAGCAGTTCTTC
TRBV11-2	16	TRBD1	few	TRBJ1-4	CASSPRGTGINEKLFF	TGTGCCAGCAGCCCTAGGGGGACAGGGATAAATGAAAAACTGTTTTTT
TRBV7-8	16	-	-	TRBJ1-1	CASSGDPGWGDTEAFF	TGTGCCAGCAGCGGGGACCCGGGTTGGGGGGACACTGAAGCTTTCTTT
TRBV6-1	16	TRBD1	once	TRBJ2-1	CASSEITGVEVGEQFF	TGTGCCAGCAGTGAGATAACAGGGGTTGAGGTCGGTGAGCAGTTCTTC
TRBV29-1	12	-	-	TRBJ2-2	CSVGRDPGELFF	TGCAGCGTGGGCCGGGACCCAGGGGAGCTGTTTTTT
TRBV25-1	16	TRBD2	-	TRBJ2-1	CASSELAGGSYNEQFF	TGTGCCAGCAGTGAGTTAGCGGGAGGCTCCTACAATGAGCAGTTCTTC